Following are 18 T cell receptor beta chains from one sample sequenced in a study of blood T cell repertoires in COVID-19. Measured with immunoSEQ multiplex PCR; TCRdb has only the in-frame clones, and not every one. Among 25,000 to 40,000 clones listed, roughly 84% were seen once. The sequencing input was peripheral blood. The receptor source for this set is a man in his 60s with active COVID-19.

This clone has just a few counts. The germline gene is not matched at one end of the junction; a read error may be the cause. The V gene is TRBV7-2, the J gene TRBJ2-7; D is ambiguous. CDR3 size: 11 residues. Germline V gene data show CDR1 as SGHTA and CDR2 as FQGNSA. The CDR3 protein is CASSILGLPEF. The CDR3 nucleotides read TGTGCCAGCAGCATTTTGGGCCTACCCGAGTTC.

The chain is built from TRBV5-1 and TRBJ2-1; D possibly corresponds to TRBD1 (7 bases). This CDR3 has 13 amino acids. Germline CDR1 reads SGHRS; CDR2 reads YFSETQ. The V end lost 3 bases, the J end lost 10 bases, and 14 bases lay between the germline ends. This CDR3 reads CASSSPQGGEQFF. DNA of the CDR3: TGCGCCAGCAGCTCTCCCCAGGGGGGAGAGCAGTTCTTC.

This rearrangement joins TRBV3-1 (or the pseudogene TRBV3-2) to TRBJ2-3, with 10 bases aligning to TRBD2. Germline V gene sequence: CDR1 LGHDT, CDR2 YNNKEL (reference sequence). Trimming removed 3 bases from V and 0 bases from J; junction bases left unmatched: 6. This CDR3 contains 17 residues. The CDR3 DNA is TGTGCCAGCAGCCAGGACTGGACTAGCGGAAGCACAGATACGCAGTATTTT. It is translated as CASSQDWTSGSTDTQYF.

The CDR3 DNA reads as TGTGCCAGCAGTCTACTGAATAGCAATCAGCCCCAGCATTTT. It encodes CASSLLNSNQPQHF. V gene TRBV28 combines with J gene TRBJ1-5; D call uncertain. Germline lookup yields CDR1 MDHEN and CDR2 SYDVKM. This CDR3 has 14 residues. Trimming removed 5 bases at V and 0 bases at J, with 8 bases between.

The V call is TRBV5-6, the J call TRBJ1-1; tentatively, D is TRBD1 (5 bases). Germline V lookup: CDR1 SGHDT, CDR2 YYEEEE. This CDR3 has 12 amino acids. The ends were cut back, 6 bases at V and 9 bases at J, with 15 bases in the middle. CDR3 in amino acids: CASTQGQGKAFF. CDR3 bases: TGTGCCAGCACCCAAGGTCAGGGTAAAGCTTTCTTT.

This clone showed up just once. CDR3 coding DNA: TGCGCCAGCAGCCTCCAGGGGGCTCAGGTGAACACTGAAGCTTTCTTT. Translated: CASSLQGAQVNTEAFF. V usage is TRBV5-1 and J usage is TRBJ1-1; TRBD1 aligns across 8 bases. The CDR3 runs to 16 residues. Unmatched junction bases numbered 8, after V lost 4 bases and J lost 0 bases. Per germline, CDR1 SGHRS and CDR2 YFSETQ.

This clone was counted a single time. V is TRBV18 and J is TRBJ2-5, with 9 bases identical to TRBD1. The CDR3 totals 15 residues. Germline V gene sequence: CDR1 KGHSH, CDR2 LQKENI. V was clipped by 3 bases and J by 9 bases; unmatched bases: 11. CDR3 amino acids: CASSPKQGQGGSQYF. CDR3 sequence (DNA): TGTGCCAGCTCACCCAAACAGGGACAGGGAGGATCCCAGTACTTC.

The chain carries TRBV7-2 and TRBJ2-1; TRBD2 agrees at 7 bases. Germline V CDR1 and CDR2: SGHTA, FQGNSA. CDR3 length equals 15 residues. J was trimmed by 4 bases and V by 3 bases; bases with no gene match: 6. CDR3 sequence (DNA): TGTGCCAGCAGCTTCACAGCGGGGAGATACAATGAGCAGTTCTTC. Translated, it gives CASSFTAGRYNEQFF.

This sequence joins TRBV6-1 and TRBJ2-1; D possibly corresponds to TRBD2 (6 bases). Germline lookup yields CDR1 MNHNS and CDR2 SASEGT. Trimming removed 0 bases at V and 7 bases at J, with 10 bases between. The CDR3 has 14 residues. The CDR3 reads CASSEAGGENEQFF. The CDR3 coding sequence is TGTGCCAGCAGTGAAGCGGGAGGAGAAAATGAGCAGTTCTTC.

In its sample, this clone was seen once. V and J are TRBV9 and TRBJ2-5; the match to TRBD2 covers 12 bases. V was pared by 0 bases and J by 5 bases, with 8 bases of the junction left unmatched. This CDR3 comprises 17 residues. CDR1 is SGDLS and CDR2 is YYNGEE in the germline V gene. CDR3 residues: CASSVGLAGGPGETQYF. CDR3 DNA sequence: TGTGCCAGCAGCGTAGGGCTAGCGGGGGGGCCCGGGGAGACCCAGTACTTC.

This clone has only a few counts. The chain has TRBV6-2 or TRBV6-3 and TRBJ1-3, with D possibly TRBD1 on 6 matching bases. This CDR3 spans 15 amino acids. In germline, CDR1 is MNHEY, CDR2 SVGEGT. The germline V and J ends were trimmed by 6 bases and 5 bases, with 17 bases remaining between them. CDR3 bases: TGTGCCAGCAGACCTACAGGGTACGGAAGAAACACCATATATTTT. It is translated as CASRPTGYGRNTIYF.

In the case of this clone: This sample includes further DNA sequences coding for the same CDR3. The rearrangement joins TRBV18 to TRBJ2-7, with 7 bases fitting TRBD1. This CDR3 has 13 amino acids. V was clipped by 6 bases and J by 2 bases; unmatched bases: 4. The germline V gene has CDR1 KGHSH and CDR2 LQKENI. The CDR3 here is CASSPGQTYEQYF. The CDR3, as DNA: TGTGCCAGCTCCCCGGGACAGACCTACGAGCAGTACTTC. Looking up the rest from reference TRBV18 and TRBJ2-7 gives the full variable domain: NAGVMQNPRHLVRRRGQEARLRCSPMKGHSHVYWYRQLPEEGLKFMVYLQKENIIDESGMPKERFSAEFPKEGPSILRIQQVVRGDSAAYFCASSPGQTYEQYFGPGTRLTVT.

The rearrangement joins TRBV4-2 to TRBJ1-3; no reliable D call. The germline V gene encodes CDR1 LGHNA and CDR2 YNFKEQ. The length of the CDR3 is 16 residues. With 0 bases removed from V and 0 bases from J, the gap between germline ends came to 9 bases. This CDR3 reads CASSQDQAVSGNTIYF. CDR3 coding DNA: TGTGCCAGCAGCCAAGATCAAGCGGTCTCTGGAAACACCATATATTTT.

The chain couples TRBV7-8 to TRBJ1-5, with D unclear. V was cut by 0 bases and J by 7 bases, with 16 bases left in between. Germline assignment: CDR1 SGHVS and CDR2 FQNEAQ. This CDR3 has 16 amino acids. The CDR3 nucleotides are TGTGCCAGCAGCTTAGCGATGGAAGGGAGTTGGCAGCCCCAGCATTTT. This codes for CASSLAMEGSWQPQHF.

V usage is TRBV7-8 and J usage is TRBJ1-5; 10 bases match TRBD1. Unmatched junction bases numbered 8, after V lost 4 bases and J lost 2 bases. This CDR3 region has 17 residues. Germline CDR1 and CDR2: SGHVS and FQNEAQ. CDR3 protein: CASSSAGQGLRNQPQHF. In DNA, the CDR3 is TGTGCCAGCAGCTCAGCGGGACAGGGGTTGCGCAATCAGCCCCAGCATTTT.

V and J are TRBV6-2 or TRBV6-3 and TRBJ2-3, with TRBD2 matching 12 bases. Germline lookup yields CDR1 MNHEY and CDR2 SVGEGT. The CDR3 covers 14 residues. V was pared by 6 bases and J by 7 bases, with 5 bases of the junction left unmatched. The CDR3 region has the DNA TGTGCCAGCAGCTGGACTAGCGGGGTAAATACGCAGTATTTT. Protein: CASSWTSGVNTQYF.

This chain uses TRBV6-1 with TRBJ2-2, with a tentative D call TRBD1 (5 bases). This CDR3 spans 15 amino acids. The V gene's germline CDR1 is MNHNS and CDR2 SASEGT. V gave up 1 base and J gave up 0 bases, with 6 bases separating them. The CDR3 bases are TGTGCCAGCAGTGAAGGGACACCGAACACCGGGGAGCTGTTTTTT. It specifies CASSEGTPNTGELFF.

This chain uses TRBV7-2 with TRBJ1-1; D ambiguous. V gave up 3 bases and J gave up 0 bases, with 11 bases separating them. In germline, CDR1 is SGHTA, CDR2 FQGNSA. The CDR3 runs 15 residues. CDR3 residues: CASSFRRVMNTEAFF. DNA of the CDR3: TGTGCCAGCAGCTTTCGACGGGTGATGAACACTGAAGCTTTCTTT.